These T cell receptor beta chains were read from a single sample in a study of cytomegalovirus exposure and HLA in healthy donors. Measured with immunoSEQ multiplex PCR; TCRdb has only the in-frame clones, and not every one. Of 200,000 to 300,000 clones in the sample, 75% to 90% were seen once. Sequenced sample: PBMCs. The receptors come from a woman aged 25 to 45 in good health and CMV-seropositive. The CDR3 runs from the conserved cysteine through the conserved F or W. The D gene is left open where the match is weak. Some rows mark clone size as missing; the rest say once, few, many or name a class of expanded clone.

clone_size	v_call	d_call	j_call	cdr3_aa	cdr3_nt
NA	TRBV11-2	TRBD2	TRBJ2-3	CASSRTSGRADTQYF	TGTGCCAGCAGCCGAACTAGCGGGAGGGCCGATACGCAGTATTTT
NA	TRBV9	NA	TRBJ2-3	CASSTDGRLSTDTQYF	TGTGCCAGCAGCACAGACGGCAGGCTTAGCACAGATACGCAGTATTTT
NA	TRBV27	NA	TRBJ2-1	CASSLAGWNEQFF	TGTGCCAGCAGTTTAGCGGGTTGGAATGAGCAGTTCTTC
NA	TRBV5-1	TRBD2	TRBJ2-3	CASSAGTSGTDTQYF	TGCGCCAGCAGCGCGGGGACTAGCGGCACAGATACGCAGTATTTT
NA	TRBV7-8	NA	TRBJ1-1	CASSLARTGILKAEAFF	TGTGCCAGCAGCTTAGCTCGAACAGGGATCCTCAAGGCTGAAGCTTTCTTT
NA	TRBV5-6	NA	TRBJ1-2	CASSREGNYGYTF	TGTGCCAGCAGCCGTGAGGGAAACTATGGCTACACCTTC
NA	TRBV6-1	TRBD1	TRBJ2-7	CASSEDRSVRTEQYF	TGTGCCAGCAGTGAGGACAGGTCAGTGAGGACAGAGCAGTACTTC
NA	TRBV27	TRBD1	TRBJ1-1	CASGPGQGNTEAFF	TGTGCCAGCGGGCCGGGACAGGGAAACACTGAAGCTTTCTTT
NA	TRBV7-2	NA	TRBJ1-5	CASSPRAGMGNQPQHF	TGTGCCAGCAGCCCCCGCGCAGGGATGGGCAATCAGCCCCAGCATTTT
NA	TRBV5-1	TRBD1	TRBJ2-7	CASSQQTGGREQYF	TGCGCCAGCAGCCAACAGACAGGGGGCAGGGAGCAGTACTTC
NA	TRBV28	TRBD2	TRBJ2-1	CASSLPGLAGVNNEQFF	TGTGCCAGCAGTTTACCGGGACTAGCGGGAGTTAACAATGAGCAGTTCTTC
NA	TRBV7-8	NA	TRBJ2-2	CASGAGNTGELFF	TGTGCCAGCGGGGCGGGAAACACCGGGGAGCTGTTTTTT
NA	TRBV2	TRBD1	TRBJ1-1	CASRLDRGPSEAFF	TGTGCCAGCAGACTCGACAGGGGGCCCTCTGAAGCTTTCTTT
NA	TRBV4-1	NA	TRBJ1-3	CASSQLVPLSGNTIYF	TGCGCCAGCAGCCAGTTGGTCCCACTCTCTGGAAACACCATATATTTT
NA	TRBV11-2	NA	TRBJ1-1	CASSLGTSNTEAFF	TGTGCCAGCAGCTTAGGAACATCGAACACTGAAGCTTTCTTT
NA	TRBV4-1	NA	TRBJ2-5	CASSQVLQETQYF	TGCGCCAGCAGCCAAGTACTTCAAGAGACCCAGTACTTC
NA	TRBV18	TRBD1	TRBJ1-1	CASSPDRDTEAFF	TGTGCCAGCTCACCGGACAGGGATACTGAAGCTTTCTTT
NA	TRBV19	NA	TRBJ2-3	CASRPDYVVDTQYF	TGTGCCAGTAGACCGGACTACGTGGTAGATACGCAGTATTTT
NA	TRBV7-8	TRBD1	TRBJ2-2	CASSRDRAGTGELFF	TGTGCCAGCAGCCGGGACAGGGCGGGCACCGGGGAGCTGTTTTTT
NA	TRBV7-2	NA	TRBJ1-5	CASSLERQNQPQHF	TGTGCCAGCAGCTTAGAGAGACAGAATCAGCCCCAGCATTTT
NA	TRBV18	NA	TRBJ1-5	CASSPQPGHPNQPQHF	TGTGCCAGCTCACCGCAGCCGGGACACCCCAATCAGCCCCAGCATTTT
once	TRBV30	NA	TRBJ2-1	CAWSVRLSGNEQFF	TGTGCCTGGAGTGTACGGCTCTCGGGGAATGAGCAGTTCTTC
NA	TRBV6-6	NA	TRBJ2-1	CASSPRLVTLYNEQFF	TGTGCCAGCAGTCCCAGACTAGTTACATTGTACAATGAGCAGTTCTTC
NA	TRBV27	TRBD2	TRBJ2-1	CASSLIIAGGPRYNEQFF	TGTGCCAGCAGTCTGATAATAGCGGGAGGGCCTAGGTATAATGAGCAGTTCTTC
NA	TRBV29-1	NA	TRBJ2-2	CSVNWGPGELFF	TGCAGCGTCAATTGGGGCCCCGGGGAGCTGTTTTTT
NA	TRBV28	TRBD1	TRBJ2-2	CASRTGENTGELFF	TGTGCCAGCAGAACAGGGGAGAACACCGGGGAGCTGTTTTTT
once	TRBV11-3	TRBD2	TRBJ2-1	CASSSQTSGRALNEQFF	TGTGCCAGCAGCTCTCAGACTAGCGGGAGGGCCCTTAATGAGCAGTTCTTC
NA	TRBV23-1	TRBD1	TRBJ2-2	CASSLTGGMNTGELFF	TGCGCCAGCAGTCTTACAGGGGGGATGAACACCGGGGAGCTGTTTTTT
NA	TRBV20-1	TRBD1	TRBJ1-2	CSARDRVGYTF	TGCAGTGCGAGAGACAGGGTTGGCTACACCTTC
NA	TRBV9	NA	TRBJ2-1	CASSVEGEQFF	TGTGCCAGCAGCGTTGAGGGTGAGCAGTTCTTC
once	TRBV29-1	TRBD2	TRBJ2-2	CSVSSGSIGELFF	TGCAGCGTTAGTAGCGGGAGTATCGGGGAGCTGTTTTTT